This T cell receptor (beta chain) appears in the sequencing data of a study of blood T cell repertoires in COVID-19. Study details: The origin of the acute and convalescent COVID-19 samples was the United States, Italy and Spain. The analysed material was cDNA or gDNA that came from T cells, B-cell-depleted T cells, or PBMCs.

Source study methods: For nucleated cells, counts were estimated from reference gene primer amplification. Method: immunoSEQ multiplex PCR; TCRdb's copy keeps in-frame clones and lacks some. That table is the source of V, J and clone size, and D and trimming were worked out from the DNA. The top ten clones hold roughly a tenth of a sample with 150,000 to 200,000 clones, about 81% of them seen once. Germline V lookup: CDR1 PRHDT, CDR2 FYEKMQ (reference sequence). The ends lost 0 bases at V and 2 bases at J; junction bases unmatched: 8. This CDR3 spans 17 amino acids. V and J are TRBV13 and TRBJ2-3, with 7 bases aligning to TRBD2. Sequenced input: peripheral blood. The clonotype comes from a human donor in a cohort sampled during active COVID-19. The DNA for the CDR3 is TGTGCCAGCAGCTTAGGGGTCGAGCGGGGTCACACAGATACGCAGTATTTT. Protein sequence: CASSLGVERGHTDTQYF.